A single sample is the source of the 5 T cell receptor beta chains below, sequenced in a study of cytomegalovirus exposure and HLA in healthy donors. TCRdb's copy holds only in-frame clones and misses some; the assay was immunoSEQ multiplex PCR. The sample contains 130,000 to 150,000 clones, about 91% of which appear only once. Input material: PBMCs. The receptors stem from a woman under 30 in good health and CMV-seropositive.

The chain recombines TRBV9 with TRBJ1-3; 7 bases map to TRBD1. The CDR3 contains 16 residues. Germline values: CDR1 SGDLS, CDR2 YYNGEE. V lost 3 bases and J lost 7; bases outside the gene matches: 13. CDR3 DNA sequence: TGTGCCAGCAGCGAGGGACAGTTTCATATGGCGAACACCATATATTTT. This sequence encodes CASSEGQFHMANTIYF.

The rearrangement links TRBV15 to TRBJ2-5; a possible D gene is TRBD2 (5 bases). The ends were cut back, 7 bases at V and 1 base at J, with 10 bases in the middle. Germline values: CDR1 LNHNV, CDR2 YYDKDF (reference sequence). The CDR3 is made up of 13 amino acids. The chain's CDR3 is CATKQGSQETQYF. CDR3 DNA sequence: TGTGCCACCAAGCAAGGGAGCCAAGAGACCCAGTACTTC.

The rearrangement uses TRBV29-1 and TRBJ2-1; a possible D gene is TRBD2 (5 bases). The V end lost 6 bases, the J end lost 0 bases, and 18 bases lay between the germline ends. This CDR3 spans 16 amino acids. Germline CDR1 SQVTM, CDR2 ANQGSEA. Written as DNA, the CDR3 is TGCAGCGTCCCACGCCGGCGGGTGAGCTCCTACAATGAGCAGTTCTTC. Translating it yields CSVPRRRVSSYNEQFF.

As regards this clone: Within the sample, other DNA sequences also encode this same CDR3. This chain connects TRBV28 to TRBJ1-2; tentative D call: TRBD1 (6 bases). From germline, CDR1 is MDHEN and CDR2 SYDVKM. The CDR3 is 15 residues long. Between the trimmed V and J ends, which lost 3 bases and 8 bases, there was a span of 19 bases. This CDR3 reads CASSFALGGAGGYTF. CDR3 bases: TGTGCCAGCAGTTTCGCTTTAGGGGGGGCCGGAGGCTACACCTTC.

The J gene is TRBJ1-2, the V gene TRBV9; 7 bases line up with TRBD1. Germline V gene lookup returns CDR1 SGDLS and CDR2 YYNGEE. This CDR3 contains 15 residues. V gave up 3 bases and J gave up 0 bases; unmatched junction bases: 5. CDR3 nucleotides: TGTGCCAGCAGCGGGAGGGACAGAACTAACTATGGCTACACCTTC. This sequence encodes CASSGRDRTNYGYTF.